The 22 T cell receptor beta chains listed next were all sequenced from one sample in a study of identifying expanded T cells in peripheral blood. Generated by immunoSEQ multiplex PCR, the TCRdb table keeps only in-frame clones and is missing some. The sample holds roughly 100,000 clones; approximately 90% are singletons and the top ten take about a sixth. The sample was blood. The source is a person between 18 and 75 years old in good health.

The V gene is TRBV18, the J gene TRBJ2-3, with D maybe TRBD2 (5 bases). The germline gives CDR1 KGHSH, CDR2 LQKENI. The CDR3 extends over 14 amino acids. Trimming removed 3 bases at V and 4 bases at J, with 11 bases between. DNA of the CDR3: TGTGCCAGCTCACCTTACCTAGCAGCAGATACGCAGTATTTT. Amino acid sequence: CASSPYLAADTQYF.

The rearrangement joins TRBV13 to TRBJ2-7; possible D gene TRBD2, 5 bases. V dropped 5 bases and J dropped 3 bases, with 14 bases sitting between them. The CDR3 sequence is 14 residues long. CDR1 PRHDT and CDR2 FYEKMQ come from the germline V gene (reference sequence). Written as DNA, the CDR3 is TGTGCCAGCAGCGAAGGAATAGGGAGCTACGAGCAGTACTTC. Translated, it gives CASSEGIGSYEQYF. The variable domain in full, completed from reference TRBV13 and TRBJ2-7, reads AAGVIQSPRHLIKEKRETATLKCYPIPRHDTVYWYQQGPGQDPQFLISFYEKMQSDKGSIPDRFSAQQFSDYHSELNMSSLELGDSALYFCASSEGIGSYEQYFGPGTRLTVT.

The J gene is TRBJ2-5, the V gene TRBV15; tentative D call: TRBD2 (5 bases). This CDR3 has 13 residues. Per germline, CDR1 LNHNV and CDR2 YYDKDF (reference sequence). Trimming took off 1 base at V and 7 bases at J, with 10 bases between the two ends. The CDR3 DNA follows: TGTGCCACCAGCAGAGTGGACTTAGGGACCCAGTACTTC. It encodes CATSRVDLGTQYF.

This chain uses TRBV30 with TRBJ2-7; D is perhaps TRBD1 (6 bases). The CDR3 extends over 13 amino acids. Germline V lookup: CDR1 GTSNPN, CDR2 SVGIG (reference sequence). With 3 bases removed from V and 3 bases from J, the gap between germline ends came to 12 bases. The CDR3 reads CAWRLGTSYEQYF. In nucleotides, the CDR3 is TGTGCCTGGAGGCTTGGGACAAGCTACGAGCAGTACTTC. Looking up the rest from reference TRBV30 and TRBJ2-7 gives the full variable domain: SQTIHQWPATLVQPVGSPLSLECTVEGTSNPNLYWYRQAAGRGLQLLFYSVGIGQISSEVPQNLSASRPQDRQFILSSKKLLLSDSGFYLCAWRLGTSYEQYFGPGTRLTVT.

This chain links TRBV2 with TRBJ1-2; D is unclear. Germline V lookup: CDR1 SNHLY, CDR2 FYNNEI. There are 12 residues in the CDR3. The V end was cut by 4 bases, the J end by 8 bases, with 11 bases between. DNA for the CDR3: TGTGCCAGCAGTGGATCGGGGAACGGCTACACCTTC. Translated: CASSGSGNGYTF.

This chain joins TRBV2 and TRBJ1-5; D is ambiguous. There are 15 residues in the CDR3. Germline loops: CDR1 SNHLY, CDR2 FYNNEI. With 2 bases removed from V and 7 bases from J, the gap between germline ends came to 15 bases. Here the CDR3 reads CASSEFGVGGQPQHF. The CDR3 DNA sequence: TGTGCCAGCAGTGAATTCGGGGTTGGCGGGCAGCCCCAGCATTTT.

The chain couples TRBV19 to TRBJ2-7; the D gene is possibly TRBD2 (5 bases). Per the germline V gene, CDR1 is LNHDA and CDR2 is SQIVND (reference sequence). The V end lost 6 bases, the J end lost 2 bases, and 11 bases lay between the germline ends. The CDR3 covers 13 residues. The CDR3 sequence: CASSFGRAYEQYF. CDR3 bases: TGTGCCAGTAGCTTTGGGCGGGCCTACGAGCAGTACTTC.

The V call is TRBV21-1, the J call TRBJ1-3. TRBV21-1 is termed a pseudogene. CDR3 length: 17 residues. CDR3 residues: CASSLSGTTVSGNTIYF. The CDR3 coding sequence is TGTGCCAGCAGCCTCTCCGGGACTACGGTTTCTGGAAACACCATATATTTT.

J is TRBJ1-6 and V is TRBV5-8, with D uncertain. Germline lookup yields CDR1 SGHTS and CDR2 YDEGEE. The CDR3 has 12 residues. V lost 4 bases and J lost 14, with 13 bases in between. This CDR3 is CASSPPVRTLHF. In DNA form, the CDR3 reads TGTGCCAGCAGCCCCCCCGTGCGGACCCTCCACTTT.

The chain has TRBV4-3 and TRBJ2-7; D is perhaps TRBD1 (5 bases). V gave up 0 bases and J gave up 2 bases, with 14 bases separating them. This CDR3 is built from 16 residues. Germline V gene lookup returns CDR1 LGHNA and CDR2 YSLEER. The CDR3 nucleotides are TGCGCCAGCAGCCAAGATCACGCACGACAGCCCTACGAGCAGTACTTC. Encoded protein: CASSQDHARQPYEQYF.

The chain combines TRBV12-5 with TRBJ2-1; TRBD1 is a possible D gene (6 bases). The CDR3 runs to 13 residues. V lost 5 bases and J 4 bases, leaving 9 bases between the germline ends. Per the germline V gene, CDR1 is LGHNT and CDR2 is FRNRAP. In DNA form, the CDR3 reads TGTGCTAGTGGTCTAGGACAGTACAATGAGCAGTTCTTC. Its translation is CASGLGQYNEQFF.

The V call is TRBV27, the J call TRBJ1-6; TRBD1 might be the D (6 bases). V shed 5 bases and J shed 2 bases, with 25 bases lying between them. The CDR3 length is 20 residues. Looked up from germline, CDR1 is MNHEY and CDR2 is SMNVEV (reference sequence). The CDR3 here is CASSRTPGQIIGPYNSPLHF. The CDR3 bases are TGTGCCAGCAGTCGAACCCCGGGACAAATAATAGGACCCTATAATTCACCCCTCCACTTT.

The chain recombines TRBV29-1 with TRBJ2-3; D remains ambiguous. Germline loops: CDR1 SQVTM, CDR2 ANQGSEA. V was pared by 4 bases and J by 2 bases, with 4 bases between. The CDR3 is 11 amino acids. Written as DNA, the CDR3 is TGCAGCGTTGTCGACACAGATACGCAGTATTTT. It encodes CSVVDTDTQYF.

The chain joins TRBV21-1 to TRBJ1-4. TRBV21-1 has pseudogene status. This CDR3 has 14 amino acids. CDR3 nucleotides: TGTGCCAGCAGCAAAGCGAGATCTAATGAAAAACTGTTTTTT. This translates into CASSKARSNEKLFF.

The V gene is TRBV5-4, the J gene TRBJ2-2; 8 nucleotides agree with TRBD1. There are 14 residues in the CDR3. Germline values: CDR1 SGHNT, CDR2 YYREEE (reference sequence). V was pared by 5 bases and J by 2 bases, with 2 bases of the junction left unmatched. Here the CDR3 DNA reads TGTGCCAGCAGAACAGGGGGTAACACCGGGGAGCTGTTTTTT. This translates into CASRTGGNTGELFF.

This clone was detected a few times. V usage is TRBV13 and J usage is TRBJ2-1; 8 bases align to TRBD2. The CDR3 sequence is 14 residues long. With V trimmed by 5 bases and J by 8 bases, 8 bases remained unmatched. The germline V gene has CDR1 PRHDT and CDR2 FYEKMQ (reference sequence). The CDR3 DNA is TGTGCCAGCAGCCCCGCCGGGGGGGGCGATGAGCAGTTCTTC. Translation: CASSPAGGGDEQFF.

This clone occurred a few times. The sample has other DNA sequences that encode this CDR3 too. Here the CDR3 reads CSARDRETQYF. For the CDR3, the DNA is TGCAGTGCTAGAGATCGGGAGACCCAGTACTTC. The rearrangement links TRBV20-1 to TRBJ2-5; D is unclear. V was clipped by 0 bases and J by 5 bases, with 4 bases between them. Germline loops: CDR1 DFQATT, CDR2 SNEGSKA (reference sequence). This CDR3 is 11 amino acids long.

There are a few counts of this clone. J is TRBJ1-4 and V is TRBV2; D is ambiguous. Germline V gene lookup returns CDR1 SNHLY and CDR2 FYNNEI. Trimming stripped 5 bases from V and 5 bases from J, with 9 bases between. This CDR3 is 13 amino acids long. The CDR3 bases are TGTGCCAGCAGTCGGAGCAGGAATGAAAAACTGTTTTTT. Protein product: CASSRSRNEKLFF.

The chain uses TRBV28 and TRBJ1-5; unclear D gene. This CDR3 region has 15 residues. The germline V gene has CDR1 MDHEN and CDR2 SYDVKM. The V and J ends lost 7 bases and 2 bases respectively, with 15 bases between them. This CDR3 reads CASTYLPGGNQPQHF. The CDR3 DNA is TGTGCCAGCACCTACCTCCCTGGGGGCAATCAGCCCCAGCATTTT.

The chain carries TRBV4-1 and TRBJ2-7; D may be TRBD2 (5 bases). This CDR3 contains 15 residues. V was cut by 3 bases and J by 3 bases, with 15 bases left in between. Germline CDR1 reads MGHRA; CDR2 reads YSYEKL. CDR3 loop: CASSHPSARGYEQYF. The CDR3 bases are TGCGCCAGCAGCCACCCCTCAGCACGGGGCTACGAGCAGTACTTC.

V is TRBV14 and J is TRBJ2-1; D call uncertain. This CDR3 has 13 residues. V shed 6 bases and J shed 2 bases, with 8 bases lying between them. Germline V lookup: CDR1 SGHDN, CDR2 FVKESK. Here the CDR3 reads CASSNLPYNEQFF. The CDR3 bases are TGTGCCAGCAGTAACTTACCCTACAATGAGCAGTTCTTC.

CDR3 DNA: TGTGCCAGTAGTATAGAGTTCAGACAGGCGGCATACAATCAGCCCCAGCATTTT. Protein: CASSIEFRQAAYNQPQHF. The V call is TRBV19, the J call TRBJ1-5; the D gene is possibly TRBD1 (6 bases). The germline CDR1 and CDR2 sequences are LNHDA and SQIVND (reference sequence). This CDR3 comprises 18 residues. V was cut by 0 bases and J by 3 bases, with 18 bases left in between. Complete variable domain (other parts from reference TRBV19 and TRBJ1-5): DGGITQSPKYLFRKEGQNVTLSCEQNLNHDAMYWYRQDPGQGLRLIYYSQIVNDFQKGDIAEGYSVSREKKESFPLTVTSAQKNPTAFYLCASSIEFRQAAYNQPQHFGDGTRLSIL.